The next 12 T cell receptor beta chains were all read from a single sample in a study of cytomegalovirus exposure and HLA in healthy donors (dated by TCRdb to the late 2010s). To prepare the library, the immunoSEQ multiplex PCR assay was applied. A mixture of 60 forward primers for TCR Vbeta segments and 13 reverse primers for TCR Jbeta segments was used in the multiplex PCR. Drawn from immuneACCESS, this table holds only the in-frame rearrangements with V and J called that TCRdb kept. Clones are partly lost; checked studies trace under half to an unresolved V gene and leave the rest unexplained. A total of some 150,000 clones appear in this sample, around 78% of them only once. The ten largest clones capture 1.5% of the sample. What was sequenced was PBMCs. The receptors were sampled from a middle-aged man in good health and CMV-seronegative.

This chain uses TRBV7-2 with TRBJ2-2, with D tentatively TRBD1 (5 bases). This CDR3 has 14 amino acids. The germline gives CDR1 SGHTA, CDR2 FQGNSA. V was shortened by 3 bases and J by 1 base, with 6 bases between the two germline ends. In DNA form, the CDR3 reads TGTGCCAGCAGCTTGCAGGGGAACACCGGGGAGCTGTTTTTT. Amino acids: CASSLQGNTGELFF.

This clone was counted between two and nine times. The junction departs from germline at one end; a sequencing error may be responsible. The gene calls are TRBV2 and TRBJ1-2; D may be TRBD1 (6 bases). The CDR3 covers 12 residues. CDR1 and CDR2 (germline): SNHLY, FYNNEI. The CDR3 reads CASSPDVGTFNF. The CDR3 nucleotides read TGTGCCAGCAGCCCAGACGTCGGGACATTCAACTTC.

The chain recombines TRBV5-1 with TRBJ1-4, with no clear D. Germline V lookup: CDR1 SGHRS, CDR2 YFSETQ. There are 15 residues in the CDR3. Trimming removed 4 bases at V and 7 bases at J, with 17 bases between. CDR3 nucleotide sequence: TGCGCCAGCAGCCCCTTGTTGGGCGTAGGTGAAAAACTGTTTTTT. The encoded protein is CASSPLLGVGEKLFF.

V gene TRBV30 combines with J gene TRBJ2-5, with D possibly TRBD2 on 6 matching bases. The germline V gene encodes CDR1 GTSNPN and CDR2 SVGIG (reference sequence). The CDR3 sequence is 11 residues long. The V end was cut by 3 bases, the J end by 11 bases, with 13 bases between. The CDR3 coding sequence is TGTGCCTGGAGAGAAGAACGGGAGCAGTACTTC. It is translated as CAWREEREQYF.

The CDR3 reads CSAQNQETQYF. In nucleotides, the CDR3 is TGCAGTGCTCAGAACCAAGAGACCCAGTACTTC. The chain couples TRBV20-1 to TRBJ2-5; no reliable D call. CDR3 length: 11 amino acids. With 5 bases removed from V and 0 bases from J, the gap between germline ends came to 4 bases. The germline CDR1 and CDR2 sequences are DFQATT and SNEGSKA (reference sequence).

The chain combines TRBV6-5 with TRBJ1-2, with a tentative D call TRBD1 (5 bases). Trimming removed 0 bases from V and 4 bases from J, with 12 bases in between. CDR3 length: 15 residues. Germline V gene data show CDR1 as MNHEY and CDR2 as SVGAGI. The CDR3 region is CASSYSIVQAYGYTF. CDR3 nucleotide sequence: TGTGCCAGCAGTTACTCGATAGTACAGGCCTATGGCTACACCTTC.

The chain couples TRBV11-2 to TRBJ2-5; the match to TRBD2 covers 7 bases. V lost 1 base, J lost 6 bases, and 14 bases stayed unmatched. CDR1 and CDR2 (germline): SGHAT, FQNNGV. The CDR3 is made up of 17 amino acids. CDR3 DNA: TGTGCCAGCAGCTTAGGAAAGCGGGGACCTACCACAAAGACCCAGTACTTC. It is translated as CASSLGKRGPTTKTQYF.

J is TRBJ1-1 and V is TRBV19; TRBD1 is a possible D gene (6 bases). The CDR3 extends over 14 amino acids. Germline assignment: CDR1 LNHDA and CDR2 SQIVND (reference sequence). Trimming removed 7 bases at V and 3 bases at J, with 15 bases between. CDR3 sequence (DNA): TGTGCCAGTAAGAACCGGGGGGCGGACACTGAAGCTTTCTTT. Translating gives CASKNRGADTEAFF.

Regarding this clone: One end of the junction is discordant with germline, which a read error may explain. The V and J genes are TRBV7-9 and TRBJ2-7, with 9 bases lining up with TRBD1. CDR1 SEHNR and CDR2 FQNEAQ come from the germline V gene (reference sequence). CDR3 size: 14 residues. In DNA form, the CDR3 reads TGTTCCAGCAGCTCCCGGGACAGGGTCTACGAGCAGTACTTC. Translation: CSSSSRDRVYEQYF.

The V and J genes are TRBV15 and TRBJ1-2, with 9 bases lining up with TRBD1. Per germline, CDR1 LNHNV and CDR2 YYDKDF (reference sequence). The V segment lost 5 bases and the J segment 4 bases; nucleotides outside the gene matches: 5. This CDR3 region has 14 residues. CDR3 in amino acids: CATSRRDRAYGYTF. In DNA, the CDR3 is TGTGCCACCAGCCGACGGGACAGGGCCTATGGCTACACCTTC.

The V call is TRBV2, the J call TRBJ1-1; D is unclear. Germline-derived CDR1 and CDR2 are SNHLY and FYNNEI. Trimming stripped 6 bases from V and 0 bases from J, with 8 bases between. The CDR3 covers 13 residues. In nucleotides, the CDR3 is TGTGCCAGCAGGTTGCAGGTGAACACTGAAGCTTTCTTT. Protein: CASRLQVNTEAFF.

In its sample, this clone was seen a few times. The rearrangement links TRBV7-9 to TRBJ1-1, with no clear D. V was shortened by 7 bases and J by 1 base, with 7 bases between the two germline ends. The germline CDR1 and CDR2 sequences are SEHNR and FQNEAQ (reference sequence). The CDR3 has 12 residues. CDR3 residues: CASNGGNTEAFF. CDR3 bases: TGTGCCAGCAACGGAGGGAACACTGAAGCTTTCTTT.